The rows below give T cell receptor beta chains drawn from one sample of a study of T cells expressing NK-cell markers. Reprocessing the 5' RACE reads, TCRdb reports a single entry for every CDR3 protein and omits DNA. This sample's table has about 160,000 distinct CDR3 sequences. Specimen: blood T cells: a sorted CD56 or NKG2C T cell subset, CD4+ or CD8+ T cells, or bulk PBMC T cells (not recorded which). The receptors were sampled from a woman between 18 and 69 years old in good health. Both conserved end residues are part of each CDR3.

>TRBV27|TRBJ2-7
CASSSTVSYEQYF
>TRBV20-1|TRBJ1-2
CSARVGQGIGYTF
>TRBV14|TRBJ2-5
CASSFTAGRQEETQYF
>TRBV7-9|TRBJ1-3
CASSLGLGQLSGNTIYF
>TRBV12-3/TRBV12-4|TRBJ2-7
CASRAGVTYEQYF
>TRBV7-2|TRBJ2-5
CASNSGQVYQETQYF
>TRBV4-2|TRBJ2-7
CASSQGLLAVYEQYF
>TRBV11-2|TRBJ2-7
CASSLAGQYSSYEQYF
>TRBV10-3|TRBJ2-4
CATAGTSGVQYF
>TRBV18|TRBJ2-7
CASSPHYEQYF
>TRBV28|TRBJ2-2
CASSGGGTGELFF
>TRBV5-1|TRBJ2-6
CASSLGASSLVANVLTF
>TRBV6-5|TRBJ1-1
CASSSRLPPAAFF
>TRBV2|TRBJ1-2
CASSVTRDSNYGYTF
>TRBV12-3/TRBV12-4|TRBJ2-3
CASNDRGSDTQYF
>TRBV11-3|TRBJ2-3
CASSQGRGGDTQYF
>TRBV5-1|TRBJ1-1
CASSDPGVGHTEAFF
>TRBV29-1|TRBJ1-2
CSGGLHYGYTF
>TRBV7-8|TRBJ2-4
CASSAPSGGTKNIQYF
>TRBV28|TRBJ2-1
CASSPTSGGYNEQFF
>TRBV20-1|TRBJ2-7
CSAPRGGTSGYEQYF
>TRBV9|TRBJ1-3
CASKAGPGNTIYF
>TRBV18|TRBJ1-4
CASSQGQGPEKLFF
>TRBV20-1|TRBJ1-5
CSAQPGRQNQPQHF
>TRBV10-3|TRBJ2-7
CAIRDRGEGAYEQYF
>TRBV4-2|TRBJ2-7
CASRPTSRSYEQYF
>TRBV12-3/TRBV12-4|TRBJ2-1
CASSLTGHSYNEQFF
>TRBV9|TRBJ2-3
CASSVESGSLTDTQYF
>TRBV5-1|TRBJ1-1
CASSLAGQGDTEAFF
>TRBV20-1|TRBJ1-5
CSASTQYGNQPQHF
>TRBV10-3|TRBJ2-3
CAISGDARSADTQYF
>TRBV4-1|TRBJ2-2
CASSQDPGRNTGELFF
>TRBV27|TRBJ1-2
CASSTDTLRGYTF
>TRBV19|TRBJ1-1
CASTAVTEAFF
>TRBV24-1|TRBJ2-3
CATSDLASTDTQYF
>TRBV29-1|TRBJ2-6
CSVGTAPSGANVLTF
>TRBV7-2|TRBJ2-7
CATTQQADSYYEQYF
>TRBV10-2|TRBJ1-6
CASSDTGTGGSPLHF
>TRBV2|TRBJ2-1
CASSLTGPRGEQFF
>TRBV28|TRBJ1-1
CASSSPGSVLDTEAFF
>TRBV10-3|TRBJ2-1
CAISLGGIYNEQFF
>TRBV20-1|TRBJ2-6
CSARYSGFGLGSGANVLTF
>TRBV7-3|TRBJ2-2
CASSLSVGNTGELFF
>TRBV27|TRBJ2-7
CASSLRTGQGHEQYF
>TRBV29-1|TRBJ2-5
CSVTDWRETQYF
>TRBV2|TRBJ2-6
CASGQGYSGANVLTF